One sample yielded the 24 T cell receptor beta chains listed below, sequenced in a study of yellow fever vaccine responses in identical twins. One entry per CDR3 protein results from TCRdb running MiXCR on the RT-PCR reads. This sample has approximately 13,000 distinct CDR3 sequences; approximately 85% occur once, and the top ten carry 1.7%. The sequenced sample was T cells from blood (PBMCs), unsorted or a sorted subset (not recorded which), obtained before or after yellow fever vaccination (not recorded which). The receptors derive from a woman aged 18-29 years who received the yellow fever vaccine.

V usage is TRBV7-2 and J usage is TRBJ2-7, with 9 positions matching TRBD2. The CDR3 is 14 amino acids. Germline values: CDR1 SGHTA, CDR2 FQGNSA. With 6 bases clipped from V and 0 bases from J, the junction kept 3 bases outside the gene matches. The CDR3 nucleotides read TGTGCCAGCAGTCTAGCGGGGAGCTCCTACGAGCAGTACTTC. Its translation: CASSLAGSSYEQYF.

The sample holds one count of this clonotype. The chain joins TRBV9 to TRBJ2-1, with 7 bases aligning to TRBD2. This CDR3 region has 15 residues. Trimming at V came to 4 bases and at J to 0 bases, leaving 4 bases not matched to a gene. CDR1 SGDLS and CDR2 YYNGEE come from the germline V gene. The CDR3 is CASSSASGSYNEQFF. The CDR3 bases are TGTGCCAGCAGCTCCGCTAGCGGCTCCTACAATGAGCAGTTCTTC.

A single count supports this clonotype. The chain links TRBV2 to TRBJ1-2; TRBD1 agrees at 11 bases. The CDR3 spans 14 residues. V shed 8 bases, J shed 7 bases, and the junction held 9 bases outside the gene matches. Germline V CDR1 and CDR2: SNHLY, FYNNEI. The CDR3 sequence: CASLRTGGLGGYTF. In nucleotides, the CDR3 is TGTGCCAGCCTACGGACAGGGGGCTTGGGTGGCTACACCTTC.

The chain combines TRBV7-6 with TRBJ2-2; TRBD1 matches at 8 bases. The V and J ends lost 5 bases and 4 bases, in that order; junction bases with no gene match: 18. The CDR3 is made up of 19 amino acids. Looked up from germline, CDR1 is SGHVS and CDR2 is FNYEAQ. The CDR3 bases are TGTGCCAGCAGCCTAGACCCCCAGGGGGCAGGTTCTGGCACCGGGGAGCTGTTTTTT. It yields the protein CASSLDPQGAGSGTGELFF.

The chain has TRBV2 and TRBJ2-1; D is undetermined. V dropped 1 base and J dropped 3 bases, with 7 bases sitting between them. Germline CDR1 and CDR2: SNHLY and FYNNEI. The CDR3 spans 14 residues. CDR3 sequence: CASSEERNYNEQFF. CDR3 nucleotide sequence: TGTGCCAGCAGTGAAGAAAGGAACTACAATGAGCAGTTCTTC. Full variable domain (outside the CDR3, taken from reference TRBV2 and TRBJ2-1): EPEVTQTPSHQVTQMGQEVILRCVPISNHLYFYWYRQILGQKVEFLVSFYNNEISEKSEIFDDQFSVERPDGSNFTLKIRSTKLEDSAMYFCASSEERNYNEQFFGPGTRLTVL.

This chain links TRBV15 with TRBJ1-2; maybe TRBD1 (5 bases). Trimming pared 2 bases from V and 3 bases from J, leaving 7 bases between. The CDR3 spans 13 residues. In germline, CDR1 is LNHNV, CDR2 YYDKDF (reference sequence). The chain's CDR3 is CATSRQGYYGYTF. CDR3 nucleotides: TGTGCCACCAGCAGACAGGGTTACTATGGCTACACCTTC.

The V gene is TRBV18, the J gene TRBJ1-3; no clear D. The CDR3 contains 14 residues. Germline CDR1 KGHSH, CDR2 LQKENI. Trimming took off 6 bases at V and 3 bases at J, with 12 bases between the two ends. The CDR3 DNA is TGTGCCAGCTCCCCCCTGGAAGGTGGAAACACCATATATTTT. It translates to CASSPLEGGNTIYF. The complete variable domain, with remaining parts taken from reference TRBV18 and TRBJ1-3, reads NAGVMQNPRHLVRRRGQEARLRCSPMKGHSHVYWYRQLPEEGLKFMVYLQKENIIDESGMPKERFSAEFPKEGPSILRIQQVVRGDSAAYFCASSPLEGGNTIYFGEGSWLTVV.

This chain connects TRBV29-1 to TRBJ1-2; the D is unclear. The CDR3 is 13 amino acids. The germline V gene has CDR1 SQVTM and CDR2 ANQGSEA. Between the trimmed V and J ends, which lost 4 bases and 4 bases, there was a span of 13 bases. The CDR3 here is CSVAPGLLYGYTF. The CDR3 bases are TGCAGCGTTGCCCCCGGGCTACTCTATGGCTACACCTTC.

This chain connects TRBV11-2 to TRBJ2-3; D is tentatively TRBD1 or TRBD2 (6 bases each). Germline V gene data show CDR1 as SGHAT and CDR2 as FQNNGV. Trimming stripped 5 bases from V and 4 bases from J, with 16 bases between. CDR3 length: 15 amino acids. The CDR3 coding sequence is TGTGCCAGCAGCGCTCAAAGGGGGGCCGCAGATACGCAGTATTTT. It encodes CASSAQRGAADTQYF.

The V call is TRBV5-6, the J call TRBJ2-1, with no clear D. The germline CDR1 and CDR2 sequences are SGHDT and YYEEEE. V was pared by 2 bases and J by 6 bases, with 6 bases between. This CDR3 has 12 amino acids. The CDR3 here is CASSLAGNEQFF. DNA for the CDR3: TGTGCCAGCAGCTTAGCCGGCAATGAGCAGTTCTTC.

The chain employs TRBV10-3 and TRBJ2-2, with D possibly being TRBD2 (6 bases). The germline V gene has CDR1 ENHRY and CDR2 SYGVKD. The CDR3 extends over 19 amino acids. The V end was cut by 0 bases, the J end by 0 bases, with 17 bases between. CDR3 amino acids: CAISESPGLPVANTGELFF. The DNA of the CDR3 is TGTGCCATCAGTGAGTCTCCCGGACTACCTGTGGCGAACACCGGGGAGCTGTTTTTT.

The chain joins TRBV29-1 to TRBJ2-3; D remains ambiguous. CDR1 is SQVTM and CDR2 is ANQGSEA in the germline V gene. This CDR3 region has 9 residues. V was cut by 6 bases and J by 6 bases, with 4 bases left in between. The CDR3 nucleotides are TGCAGCGTAGACGATACGCAGTATTTT. Amino acids: CSVDDTQYF.

V gene TRBV29-1 combines with J gene TRBJ2-7; D call uncertain. Trimming took off 5 bases at V and 0 bases at J, with 11 bases between the two ends. The CDR3 loop spans 13 amino acids. Per germline, CDR1 SQVTM and CDR2 ANQGSEA. CDR3 nucleotides: TGCAGCGTTTCCTTATGGTCCTCCTACGAGCAGTACTTC. The encoded protein is CSVSLWSSYEQYF.

The chain employs TRBV5-1 and TRBJ1-1, with D possibly TRBD1 on 5 matching bases. Looked up from germline, CDR1 is SGHRS and CDR2 is YFSETQ. The length of the CDR3 is 15 residues. Trimming took off 4 bases at V and 3 bases at J, with 16 bases between the two ends. CDR3 sequence reads: CASSPMSGGDTEAFF. The CDR3 bases are TGCGCCAGCAGCCCAATGAGCGGGGGGGACACTGAAGCTTTCTTT.

This clonotype was seen only once. The chain couples TRBV9 to TRBJ2-5; TRBD1 matches 9 bases. V lost 3 bases to trimming and J lost 2 bases; unmatched junction nucleotides: 2. The CDR3 totals 14 residues. Germline lookup yields CDR1 SGDLS and CDR2 YYNGEE. CDR3 sequence reads: CASSATGGQETQYF. The DNA for the CDR3 is TGTGCCAGCAGCGCGACAGGGGGTCAAGAGACCCAGTACTTC. The full variable domain, in which reference TRBV9 and TRBJ2-5 provide the parts outside the CDR3, is DSGVTQTPKHLITATGQRVTLRCSPRSGDLSVYWYQQSLDQGLQFLIQYYNGEERAKGNILERFSAQQFPDLHSELNLSSLELGDSALYFCASSATGGQETQYFGPGTRLLVL.

V is TRBV28 and J is TRBJ2-1; D unclear. The germline CDR1 and CDR2 sequences are MDHEN and SYDVKM. V was trimmed by 2 bases and J by 1 base, leaving 12 bases between them. The CDR3 consists of 16 residues. The CDR3 region has the DNA TGTGCCAGCAGTTTAGAGGTCGGCGGATCCTACAATGAGCAGTTCTTC. It encodes CASSLEVGGSYNEQFF.

This clonotype came up a few times. This chain joins TRBV13 and TRBJ2-1, with D unclear. In germline, CDR1 is PRHDT, CDR2 FYEKMQ (reference sequence). V was trimmed by 4 bases and J by 13 bases, leaving 14 bases between them. The CDR3 contains 12 residues. Written as DNA, the CDR3 is TGTGCCAGCAGCTCGTACTATTTTTCCCAGTTCTTC. Translating gives CASSSYYFSQFF.

This clonotype showed up just a few times. V usage is TRBV14 and J usage is TRBJ2-7, with D uncertain. The germline V gene encodes CDR1 SGHDN and CDR2 FVKESK. V shed 3 bases and J shed 2 bases, with 5 bases lying between them. This CDR3 has 12 amino acids. CDR3 DNA: TGTGCCAGCAGCCAGGGGACCTACGAGCAGTACTTC. Protein: CASSQGTYEQYF.

This sequence joins TRBV5-1 and TRBJ2-3; the D gene is possibly TRBD1 (6 bases). V was clipped by 3 bases and J by 0 bases, with 11 bases between them. CDR1 and CDR2 (germline): SGHRS, YFSETQ. CDR3 length equals 15 residues. The CDR3 reads CASSSTTGSTDTQYF. In DNA form, the CDR3 reads TGCGCCAGCAGCTCTACGACAGGCAGCACAGATACGCAGTATTTT.

This clonotype was seen a handful of times. The rearrangement joins TRBV12-3 or TRBV12-4 to TRBJ2-7; D is perhaps TRBD1 (6 bases). The ends were cut back, 1 base at V and 6 bases at J, with 13 bases in the middle. This CDR3 is 14 amino acids long. CDR3 nucleotides: TGTGCCAGCAGTTTAGGGGGTAGGGGGACCGAGCAGTACTTC. Translating it yields CASSLGGRGTEQYF.

The rearrangement joins TRBV25-1 to TRBJ2-7; the D call may be TRBD1 or TRBD2 (5 bases each). The CDR3 sequence is 16 residues long. CDR1 and CDR2 from the germline V gene are MGHDK and SYGVNS. V was trimmed by 6 bases and J by 2 bases, leaving 20 bases between them. CDR3 region: CASSATVTGPTYEQYF. Here the CDR3 DNA reads TGTGCCAGCAGCGCAACGGTAACGGGACCGACCTACGAGCAGTACTTC.

This chain joins TRBV5-5 and TRBJ2-7; 8 bases are shared with TRBD1. The trim removed 4 bases at V and 1 base at J, leaving 7 bases unmatched. Looked up from germline, CDR1 is SGHKS and CDR2 is YYEKEE (reference sequence). The CDR3 runs to 15 residues. This CDR3 is CASSPQRTGSYEQYF. For the CDR3, the DNA is TGTGCCAGCAGCCCACAGAGGACAGGGTCCTACGAGCAGTACTTC. The complete variable domain, with remaining parts taken from reference TRBV5-5 and TRBJ2-7, reads DAGVTQSPTHLIKTRGQQVTLRCSPISGHKSVSWYQQVLGQGPQFIFQYYEKEERGRGNFPDRFSARQFPNYSSELNVNALLLGDSALYLCASSPQRTGSYEQYFGPGTRLTVT.

The chain is built from TRBV11-1 and TRBJ2-5; the D call may be TRBD1 or TRBD2 (5 bases each). Trimming stripped 2 bases from V and 3 bases from J, with 10 bases between. The CDR3 runs 14 residues. The germline V gene has CDR1 SGHAT and CDR2 FQDESV (reference sequence). The CDR3, as DNA: TGTGCCAGCAGCTTACTTGGGGGAGAAGAGACCCAGTACTTC. This gives the protein CASSLLGGEETQYF.

This chain connects TRBV19 to TRBJ1-2; D is undetermined. The length of the CDR3 is 11 residues. The V and J ends lost 5 bases and 6 bases respectively, with 7 bases between them. In germline, CDR1 is LNHDA, CDR2 SQIVND (reference sequence). CDR3 sequence: CASSPGDGYTF. CDR3 coding DNA: TGTGCCAGTAGTCCGGGAGATGGCTACACCTTC.